Listed below are T cell receptor beta chains from one sample, sequenced in a study of vaccination effects on CD4 cells after COVID-19. Which antigens these TCRs recognize remains unknown. Data came from immunoSEQ multiplex PCR; TCRdb stores just in-frame clones and leaves some out. The sample carries tens of thousands of clones, 65% to 85% recorded once. Sequences were derived from CD4+ T cells from PBMCs cultured with HCoV-OC43 spike peptides, sampled before COVID-19 vaccination. Receptors were obtained from a human donor who received a COVID-19 vaccine. Each CDR3 is given with its conserved first and last residue. A D gene is named only where the DNA matches it firmly. Rows give clone size only sometimes, using once, few, many, or a class for an expanded clone.

size	V	D	J	CDR3	DNA
NA	TRBV19	NA	TRBJ1-1	CASSRRGENTEAFF	TGTGCCAGTAGTAGGAGGGGGGAGAACACTGAAGCTTTCTTT
NA	TRBV5-1	NA	TRBJ1-4	CASSPAGSNEKLFF	TGCGCCAGCTCCCCGGCGGGATCCAATGAAAAACTGTTTTTT
NA	TRBV9	NA	TRBJ1-2	CASSAGAQSGYTF	TGTGCCAGCAGCGCCGGGGCTCAAAGCGGCTACACCTTC
NA	TRBV7-3	TRBD1	TRBJ2-3	CASSLTGGGTDTQYF	TGTGCCAGCAGCTTGACAGGGGGCGGCACAGATACGCAGTATTTT
few	TRBV11-1	TRBD2	TRBJ2-2	CASSSGLVVGELFF	TGTGCCAGCAGCTCAGGACTAGTCGTCGGGGAGCTGTTTTTT
NA	TRBV18	NA	TRBJ2-3	CASSESSGSTDTQYF	TGTGCCAGCTCAGAATCATCCGGCAGCACAGATACGCAGTATTTT
NA	TRBV6-6	TRBD1	TRBJ1-5	CASSRIIRGRGTSNQPQHF	TGTGCCAGCAGTCGCATTATCAGGGGGAGGGGGACTAGCAATCAGCCCCAGCATTTT
NA	TRBV19	NA	TRBJ2-1	CASSIAAIFAGAQGTYNEQFF	TGTGCCAGTAGTATAGCGGCCATCTTTGCGGGGGCCCAGGGGACCTACAATGAGCAGTTCTTC
NA	TRBV24-1	NA	TRBJ2-3	CATSDITTSTDTQYF	TGTGCCACCAGTGATATAACGACTAGCACAGATACGCAGTATTTT
NA	TRBV18	NA	TRBJ2-5	CASSPLGARETQYF	TGTGCCAGCTCACCACTTGGGGCCCGGGAGACCCAGTACTTC
few	TRBV6-5	NA	TRBJ1-2	CASSYSLGGNYGYTF	TGTGCCAGCAGTTACTCGTTGGGGGGGAACTATGGCTACACCTTC
NA	TRBV2	NA	TRBJ1-1	CASSSDGNTEAFF	TGTGCCAGCAGTTCAGACGGGAACACTGAAGCTTTCTTT
NA	TRBV5-5	NA	TRBJ1-6	CASSAGQGGMISPLHF	TGTGCCAGCAGTGCCGGTCAGGGAGGAATGATCTCACCCCTCCACTTT
NA	TRBV27	NA	TRBJ2-3	CASSLRSMDTQYF	TGTGCCAGCAGTCTGCGCAGCATGGATACGCAGTATTTT
NA	TRBV5-1	TRBD1	TRBJ1-1	CASRAGTGGTEAFF	TGCGCCAGCAGAGCCGGGACAGGGGGCACTGAAGCTTTCTTT
NA	TRBV27	TRBD2	TRBJ2-5	CASRSASGTQETQYF	TGTGCCAGCAGGTCGGCTAGCGGTACTCAAGAGACCCAGTACTTC
few	TRBV9	NA	TRBJ1-2	CASSVEEGNYGYTF	TGTGCCAGCAGCGTAGAAGAGGGTAACTATGGCTACACCTTC
NA	TRBV29-1	NA	TRBJ1-4	CSVGDGRKLFF	TGCAGCGTCGGAGACGGGCGGAAACTGTTTTTT
NA	TRBV3-1/TRBV3-2	NA	TRBJ1-4	CASSRTFLGKEKLFF	TGTGCCAGCAGCCGAACTTTTCTTGGCAAGGAAAAACTGTTTTTT
NA	TRBV24-1	TRBD1	TRBJ1-3	CATPAIRGKTGNTIYF	TGTGCCACTCCGGCAATCAGGGGGAAAACTGGAAACACCATATATTTT
once	TRBV6-5	NA	TRBJ1-1	CASSSKGYTEAFF	TGTGCCAGCAGTTCTAAGGGGTACACTGAAGCTTTCTTT
few	TRBV5-6	NA	TRBJ2-1	CASSAGTQSYNEQFF	TGTGCCAGCAGCGCCGGGACACAAAGTTACAATGAGCAGTTCTTC
NA	TRBV9	NA	TRBJ2-3	CASSVVGDRVADTQYF	TGTGCCAGCAGCGTAGTCGGGGACCGGGTGGCAGATACGCAGTATTTT
NA	TRBV3-1/TRBV3-2	NA	TRBJ1-1	CASSPPNDNTEAFF	TGTGCCAGCAGCCCCCCAAATGATAACACTGAAGCTTTCTTT
NA	TRBV3-1/TRBV3-2	TRBD1	TRBJ1-2	CASSPHEQGADYGYTF	TGTGCCAGCAGCCCCCACGAACAGGGGGCTGACTATGGCTACACCTTC
few	TRBV19	NA	TRBJ1-1	CASKPPGQSNTEAFF	TGTGCCAGTAAACCACCGGGGCAGAGCAACACTGAAGCTTTCTTT
NA	TRBV7-2	NA	TRBJ2-1	CASSLHYEQFF	TGTGCCAGCAGCTTACATTATGAGCAGTTCTTC
NA	TRBV6-6	NA	TRBJ1-2	CASSPATGYYGYTF	TGTGCCAGCAGCCCAGCTACAGGGTACTACGGCTACACCTTC
NA	TRBV30	NA	TRBJ1-2	CAWSLGHGYTF	TGTGCCTGGAGTTTAGGACACGGATACACCTTC
NA	TRBV27	NA	TRBJ2-2	CASTLKGRQGRSLRTGELFF	TGTGCCAGCACCTTAAAGGGCCGCCAGGGAAGGAGTCTGCGGACCGGGGAGCTGTTTTTT
NA	TRBV7-2	NA	TRBJ2-1	CASSTMTGSSYNEQFF	TGTGCCAGCAGCACAATGACGGGGAGCTCCTACAATGAGCAGTTCTTC
NA	TRBV6-1	NA	TRBJ1-1	CASSEKASGVNTEAFF	TGTGCCAGCAGTGAAAAAGCCTCTGGGGTGAACACTGAAGCTTTCTTT
NA	TRBV5-1	NA	TRBJ2-2	CASSISTGTSNTGELFF	TGCGCCAGCAGCATCTCTACCGGGACATCGAACACCGGGGAGCTGTTTTTT
NA	TRBV24-1	NA	TRBJ2-1	CATSDPATPNNEQFF	TGTGCCACCAGTGATCCGGCGACACCGAACAATGAGCAGTTCTTC
NA	TRBV6-6	NA	TRBJ1-5	CASSYNSNQPQHF	TGTGCCAGCAGTTACAATAGCAATCAGCCCCAGCATTTT
NA	TRBV5-8	TRBD1	TRBJ2-5	CASSLGTGFVETQYF	TGTGCCAGCAGCTTGGGGACAGGGTTTGTCGAGACCCAGTACTTC
few	TRBV2	NA	TRBJ2-2	CASSAAAGLNTGELFF	TGTGCCAGCAGCGCTGCCGCGGGGCTGAACACCGGGGAGCTGTTTTTT
NA	TRBV7-3	NA	TRBJ1-1	CASSLKGLGTEAFF	TGTGCCAGCAGCTTAAAAGGACTGGGCACTGAAGCTTTCTTT
NA	TRBV9	TRBD2	TRBJ2-5	CASSEGRGVGTQYF	TGTGCCAGCAGCGAGGGTCGGGGGGTAGGGACCCAGTACTTC
NA	TRBV19	NA	TRBJ2-2	CASSPHRANTGELFF	TGTGCCAGTAGTCCTCACAGGGCGAACACCGGGGAGCTGTTTTTT
NA	TRBV6-5	TRBD2	TRBJ2-1	CASSRAGSSYNEQFF	TGTGCCAGCAGTAGAGCGGGGAGTTCCTACAATGAGCAGTTCTTC
NA	TRBV3-1/TRBV3-2	NA	TRBJ1-1	CASRANTEAFF	TGTGCCAGCAGGGCTAACACTGAAGCTTTCTTT
NA	TRBV14	NA	TRBJ1-1	CASSQDLTRTGRAEAFF	TGTGCCAGCAGCCAAGATCTTACCCGCACAGGGAGAGCTGAAGCTTTCTTT
few	TRBV21-1	NA	TRBJ1-2	CASSKVAGLYGYTF	TGTGCCAGCAGCAAAGTCGCGGGCCTCTATGGCTACACCTTC
NA	TRBV24-1	NA	TRBJ1-1	CATSGDKNTEAFF	TGTGCCACCAGTGGGGACAAGAACACTGAAGCTTTCTTT
NA	TRBV7-3	NA	TRBJ2-2	CASSRQWTGELFF	TGTGCCAGCAGCCGTCAGTGGACCGGGGAGCTGTTTTTT
few	TRBV5-4	NA	TRBJ1-1	CASSLGGMDEAFF	TGTGCCAGCAGCTTGGGAGGGATGGATGAAGCTTTCTTT
NA	TRBV10-3	NA	TRBJ1-5	CAISEQGISNQPQHF	TGTGCCATCAGCGAACAGGGTATTAGCAATCAGCCCCAGCATTTT
few	TRBV7-3	NA	TRBJ1-6	CASSLQGDYNSPLHF	TGTGCCAGCAGCTTACAGGGCGACTATAATTCACCCCTCCACTTT
NA	TRBV6-5	NA	TRBJ2-2	CASTPWFANTGELFF	TGTGCCAGCACCCCATGGTTCGCGAACACCGGGGAGCTGTTTTTT
NA	TRBV7-3	TRBD2	TRBJ2-5	CASSLTPTSGGAETQYF	TGTGCCAGCAGCTTAACCCCTACTAGCGGGGGTGCGGAGACCCAGTACTTC
NA	TRBV28	NA	TRBJ1-3	CASSSGGSSGNTIYF	TGTGCCAGCAGTTCGGGGGGAAGCTCTGGAAACACCATATATTTT
NA	TRBV19	TRBD1	TRBJ2-5	CASSPLQGVGKLQETQYF	TGTGCCAGTAGTCCCTTACAGGGGGTTGGGAAACTACAAGAGACCCAGTACTTC
NA	TRBV4-2	TRBD2	TRBJ2-1	CASSQDEVAGGYNEQFF	TGTGCCAGCAGCCAAGATGAAGTAGCGGGGGGTTACAATGAGCAGTTCTTC
NA	TRBV7-9	NA	TRBJ1-2	CASSREVGNYGYTF	TGTGCCAGCAGCCGTGAGGTAGGGAACTATGGCTACACCTTC